This record looks at one T cell receptor beta chain sequence and its context. The CDR3 is 14 amino acids. V shed 4 bases and J 5 bases; nucleotides not matched to a gene: 6. The germline CDR1 and CDR2 sequences are LGHNA and YSLEER. The sample originates from a study of PD-1 blockade in mismatch repair-deficient tumors. Study context: Patients had approximately 12 mismatch repair-deficient cancer types and were previously treated and progressing.

PCR or immunohistochemistry showed mismatch repair deficiency in every enrolled patient. TCR sequencing covered a few patients who responded to pembrolizumab. Sequencing was performed with immunoSEQ multiplex PCR; in TCRdb, only in-frame clones are kept and a portion is missing. The repertoire holds some 130,000 clones, 88% seen once, with 12% in the top ten. Material: peripheral blood, obtained approximately 70 weeks after starting pembrolizumab. V usage is TRBV4-3 and J usage is TRBJ2-7, with 9 bases lining up with TRBD1. The receptor was derived from an adult with mismatch repair-deficient cancer. CDR3 sequence (DNA): TGCGCCAGCAGCCTCCGGACAGGGGTCCACGAGCAGTACTTC. Translating it yields CASSLRTGVHEQYF.